The 9 T cell receptor beta chains listed next were all sequenced from one sample in a study of vaccination and CD4 T cells after COVID-19. These TCRs' antigens remain unknown. The Oncomine TCR Beta short-read assay generated sequence data from the DNA of cultured CD4+ T cells. TCRdb reanalysed the PCR reads using MiXCR and keeps one entry per CDR3 protein. The data contain 14,000 to 15,000 distinct CDR3 sequences, around 48% of them seen just once; the ten biggest clones take up 13% to 15%. Treatment specified: roughly 10-day PBMC culture with coronavirus spike peptide pools or control peptides (ViraFEST assay). The sample consisted of CD4+ T cells from blood, cultured in vitro. The receptor set was obtained from a human donor who had recovered from COVID-19.

This clonotype showed up just once. In DNA form, the CDR3 reads TGCGCCAGCTCTGGGACAGGTCACACTGAAGCTTTCTTT. Amino acid sequence: CASSGTGHTEAFF. The V call is TRBV5-1, the J call TRBJ1-1; 8 bases match TRBD1. This CDR3 spans 13 amino acids. Trimming removed 7 bases from V and 3 bases from J; junction bases left unmatched: 5. CDR1 and CDR2 from the germline V gene are SGHRS and YFSETQ.

This chain uses TRBV6-1 with TRBJ1-2, with D unresolved. CDR1 is MNHNS and CDR2 is SASEGT in the germline V gene. The CDR3 spans 14 residues. V was trimmed by 0 bases and J by 4 bases, leaving 9 bases between them. The CDR3 bases are TGTGCCAGCAGTGAAGCAGGCATGAGCTATGGCTACACCTTC. It yields the protein CASSEAGMSYGYTF.

V and J are TRBV2 and TRBJ1-2; 7 nucleotides match TRBD1. CDR1 SNHLY and CDR2 FYNNEI come from the germline V gene. This CDR3 spans 13 amino acids. J gave up 5 bases and V 10 bases, and 10 bases lay outside the gene matches. CDR3 nucleotide sequence: TGTGCCATTTGGGACAGAACTACTTATGGCTACACCTTC. Translating it yields CAIWDRTTYGYTF.

This clonotype turned up a few times. V usage is TRBV27 and J usage is TRBJ2-3; D might be TRBD2 (5 bases). This CDR3 spans 15 amino acids. The V gene lost 1 base and the J gene lost 1 base, with 9 bases spanning the gap. Germline values: CDR1 MNHEY, CDR2 SMNVEV (reference sequence). CDR3 nucleotides: TGTGCCAGCAGTTTATTCCTAGCTGGCACAGATACGCAGTATTTT. This gives the protein CASSLFLAGTDTQYF.

This sequence joins TRBV19 and TRBJ1-1, with a weak D call TRBD1 (5 bases). This CDR3 comprises 15 residues. Germline CDR1 is LNHDA and CDR2 is SQIVND (reference sequence). Trimming pared 6 bases from V and 4 bases from J, leaving 18 bases between. The DNA for the CDR3 is TGTGCCAGTAGGGGACGCCAGGGAAGGGGCACTGAAGCTTTCTTT. This gives the protein CASRGRQGRGTEAFF.

This clonotype was counted once. The gene calls are TRBV6-4 and TRBJ1-1, with D perhaps TRBD1 (6 bases). Germline loops: CDR1 MRHNA, CDR2 SNTAGT. There are 13 residues in the CDR3. Trimming cost V 5 bases and J 3 bases, with 10 bases left between them. In DNA form, the CDR3 reads TGTGCCAGCAGTTATAACAGGGACACTGAAGCTTTCTTT. Its protein product is CASSYNRDTEAFF.

The V call is TRBV28, the J call TRBJ1-1; no clear D gene. CDR3 length: 12 residues. Germline V gene sequence: CDR1 MDHEN, CDR2 SYDVKM. Deletions cut 9 bases from V and 7 bases from J, with 15 bases between. The CDR3 DNA reads as TGTGCCAGTAAGGGCTCACTAATTGAAGCTTTCTTT. Protein sequence: CASKGSLIEAFF.

V and J are TRBV7-9 and TRBJ1-6; no definite D call. The V end lost 5 bases, the J end lost 8 bases, and 16 bases lay between the germline ends. Germline CDR1 is SEHNR and CDR2 is FQNEAQ (reference sequence). The CDR3 has 15 amino acids. The chain's CDR3 is CASSPLRGSDSPLHF. The CDR3 nucleotides are TGTGCCAGCAGCCCCCTGCGGGGTTCGGATTCACCCCTCCACTTT.

This clonotype turned up a few times. The chain couples TRBV7-3 to TRBJ2-2; no firm D call. Trimming took off 5 bases at V and 7 bases at J, with 17 bases between the two ends. CDR3 size: 15 residues. Germline assignment: CDR1 SGHTA and CDR2 FQGTGA. CDR3 nucleotides: TGTGCCAGCAGCCTTACCGGGTCCCTTGGCGGGGAGCTGTTTTTT. This codes for CASSLTGSLGGELFF.